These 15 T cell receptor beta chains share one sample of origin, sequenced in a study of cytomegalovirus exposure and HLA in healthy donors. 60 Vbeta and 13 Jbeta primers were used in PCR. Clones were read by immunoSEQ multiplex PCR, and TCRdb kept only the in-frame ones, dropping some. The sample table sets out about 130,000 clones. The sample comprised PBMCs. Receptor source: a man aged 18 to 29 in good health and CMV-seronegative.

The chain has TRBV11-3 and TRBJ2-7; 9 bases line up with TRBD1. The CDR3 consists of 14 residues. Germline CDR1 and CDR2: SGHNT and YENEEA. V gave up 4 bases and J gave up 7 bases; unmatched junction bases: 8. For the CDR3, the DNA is TGTGCCAGCAGCTCACAGGGGGCAGGTGGGGAGCAGTACTTC. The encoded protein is CASSSQGAGGEQYF.

The CDR3 region has the DNA TGTGCCAGCACCATTTCTACAGGGGTTTTACCAAGGAACACCGGGGAGCTGTTTTTT. This sequence encodes CASTISTGVLPRNTGELFF. This chain uses TRBV5-6 with TRBJ2-2; 7 bases match TRBD1. V lost 6 bases and J lost 1; bases outside the gene matches: 18. Per germline, CDR1 SGHDT and CDR2 YYEEEE. This CDR3 is built from 19 residues.

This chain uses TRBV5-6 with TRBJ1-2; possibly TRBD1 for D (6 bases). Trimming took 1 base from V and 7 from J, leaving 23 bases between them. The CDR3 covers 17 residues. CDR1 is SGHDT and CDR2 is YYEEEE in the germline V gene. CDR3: CASSLPNDPPGTSGYTF. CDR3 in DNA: TGTGCCAGCAGCTTGCCTAACGACCCTCCCGGGACAAGTGGCTACACCTTC.

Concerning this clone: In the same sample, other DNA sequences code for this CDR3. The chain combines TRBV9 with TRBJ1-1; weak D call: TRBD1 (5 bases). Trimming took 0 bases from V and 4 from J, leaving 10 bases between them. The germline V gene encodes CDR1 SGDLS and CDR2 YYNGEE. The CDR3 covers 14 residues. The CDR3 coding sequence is TGTGCCAGCAGCGTAGCGCGGGGGGGCACTGAAGCTTTCTTT. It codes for CASSVARGGTEAFF.

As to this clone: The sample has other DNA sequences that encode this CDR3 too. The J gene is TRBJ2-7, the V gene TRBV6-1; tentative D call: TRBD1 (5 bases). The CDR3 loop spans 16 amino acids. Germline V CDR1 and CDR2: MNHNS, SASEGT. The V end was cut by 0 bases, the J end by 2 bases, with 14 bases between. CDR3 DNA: TGTGCCAGCAGTGAAGCCTTGGGGCAGGGTGCCTACGAGCAGTACTTC. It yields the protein CASSEALGQGAYEQYF.

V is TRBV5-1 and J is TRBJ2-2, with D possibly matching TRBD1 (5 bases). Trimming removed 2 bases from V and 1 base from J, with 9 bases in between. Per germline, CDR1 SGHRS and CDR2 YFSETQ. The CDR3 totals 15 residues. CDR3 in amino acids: CASSFRQLNTGELFF. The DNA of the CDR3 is TGCGCCAGCAGCTTCCGACAGCTGAACACCGGGGAGCTGTTTTTT.

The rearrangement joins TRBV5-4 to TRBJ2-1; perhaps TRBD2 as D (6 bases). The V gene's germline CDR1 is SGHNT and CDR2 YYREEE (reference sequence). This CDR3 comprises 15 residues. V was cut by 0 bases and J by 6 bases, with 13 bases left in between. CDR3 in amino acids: CASSLGLVMVNEQFF. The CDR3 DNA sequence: TGTGCCAGCAGCTTGGGACTAGTAATGGTCAATGAGCAGTTCTTC.

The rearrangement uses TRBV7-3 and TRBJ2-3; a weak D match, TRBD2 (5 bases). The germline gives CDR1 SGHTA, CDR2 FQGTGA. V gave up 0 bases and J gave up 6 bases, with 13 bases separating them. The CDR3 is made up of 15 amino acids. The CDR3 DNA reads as TGTGCCAGCAGCTTAACTCAGGATCGAGGGGATACGCAGTATTTT. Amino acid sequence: CASSLTQDRGDTQYF.

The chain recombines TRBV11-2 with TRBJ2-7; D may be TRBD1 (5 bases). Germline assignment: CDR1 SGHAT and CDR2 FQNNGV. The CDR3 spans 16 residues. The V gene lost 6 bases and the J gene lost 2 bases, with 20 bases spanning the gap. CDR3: CASRHPSGLRAYEQYF. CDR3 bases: TGTGCCAGCAGACACCCCTCCGGGCTCAGGGCCTACGAGCAGTACTTC.

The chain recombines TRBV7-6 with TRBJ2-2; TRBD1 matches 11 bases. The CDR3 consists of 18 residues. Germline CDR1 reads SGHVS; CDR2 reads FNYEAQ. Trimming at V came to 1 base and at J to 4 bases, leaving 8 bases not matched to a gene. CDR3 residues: CASSLESWTGGSTGELFF. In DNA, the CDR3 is TGTGCCAGCAGCTTAGAGTCCTGGACAGGGGGCTCCACCGGGGAGCTGTTTTTT. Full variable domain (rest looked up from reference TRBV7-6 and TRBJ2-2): GAGVSQSPRYKVTKRGQDVALRCDPISGHVSLYWYRQALGQGPEFLTYFNYEAQQDKSGLPNDRFSAERPEGSISTLTIQRTEQRDSAMYRCASSLESWTGGSTGELFFGEGSRLTVL.

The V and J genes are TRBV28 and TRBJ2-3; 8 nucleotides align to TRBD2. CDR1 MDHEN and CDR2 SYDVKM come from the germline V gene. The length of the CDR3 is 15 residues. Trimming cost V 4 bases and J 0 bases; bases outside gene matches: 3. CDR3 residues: CASSSQRESTDTQYF. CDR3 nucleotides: TGTGCCAGCAGTTCTCAGCGGGAGAGCACAGATACGCAGTATTTT.

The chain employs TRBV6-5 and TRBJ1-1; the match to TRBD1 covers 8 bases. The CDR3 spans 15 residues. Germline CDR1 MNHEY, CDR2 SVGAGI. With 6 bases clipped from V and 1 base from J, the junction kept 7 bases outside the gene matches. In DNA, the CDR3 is TGTGCCAGCAGCAGAAGACAGGGGCAGAACACTGAAGCTTTCTTT. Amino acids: CASSRRQGQNTEAFF.

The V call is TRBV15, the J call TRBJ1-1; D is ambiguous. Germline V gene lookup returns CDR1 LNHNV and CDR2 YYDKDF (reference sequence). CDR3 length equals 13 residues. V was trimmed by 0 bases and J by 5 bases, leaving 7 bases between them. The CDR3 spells CATSRDQRTEAFF. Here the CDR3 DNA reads TGTGCCACCAGCAGAGATCAGCGGACTGAAGCTTTCTTT.

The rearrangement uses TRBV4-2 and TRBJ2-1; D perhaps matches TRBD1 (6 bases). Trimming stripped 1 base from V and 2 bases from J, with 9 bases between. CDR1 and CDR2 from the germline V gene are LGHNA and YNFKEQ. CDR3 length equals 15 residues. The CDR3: CASSQVPGAYNEQFF. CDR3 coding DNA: TGTGCCAGCAGCCAAGTCCCAGGGGCCTACAATGAGCAGTTCTTC.

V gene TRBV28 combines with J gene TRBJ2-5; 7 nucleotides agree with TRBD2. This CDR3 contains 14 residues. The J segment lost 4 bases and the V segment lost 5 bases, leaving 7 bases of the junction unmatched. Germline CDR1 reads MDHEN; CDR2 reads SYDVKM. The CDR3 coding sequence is TGTGCCAGCAGTAATTATGCGGGAGCAGAGACCCAGTACTTC. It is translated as CASSNYAGAETQYF. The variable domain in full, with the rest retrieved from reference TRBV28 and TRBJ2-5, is DVKVTQSSRYLVKRTGEKVFLECVQDMDHENMFWYRQDPGLGLRLIYFSYDVKMKEKGDIPEGYSVSREKKERFSLILESASTNQTSMYLCASSNYAGAETQYFGPGTRLLVL.